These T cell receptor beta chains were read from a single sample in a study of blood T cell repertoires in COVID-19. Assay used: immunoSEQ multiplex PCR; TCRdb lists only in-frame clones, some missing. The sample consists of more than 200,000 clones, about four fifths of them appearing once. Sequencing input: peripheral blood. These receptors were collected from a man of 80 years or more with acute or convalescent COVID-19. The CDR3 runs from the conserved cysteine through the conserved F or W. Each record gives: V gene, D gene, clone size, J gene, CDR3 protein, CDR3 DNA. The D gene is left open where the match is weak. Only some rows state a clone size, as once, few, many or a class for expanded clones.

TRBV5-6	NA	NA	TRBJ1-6	CASSPSRVGALHF	TGTGCCAGCAGCCCCTCCCGGGTCGGGGCCCTCCACTTT
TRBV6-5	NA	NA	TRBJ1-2	CASRAAGGRPYGYTF	TGTGCCAGCAGGGCCGCCGGGGGGCGCCCCTATGGCTACACCTTC
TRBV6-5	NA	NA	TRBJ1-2	CASSYSKGGRYGYTF	TGTGCCAGCAGTTACTCGAAAGGAGGAAGATATGGCTACACCTTC
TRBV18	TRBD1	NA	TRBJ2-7	CASSSMTGGSYEQYF	TGTGCCAGCTCATCCATGACAGGGGGCTCCTACGAGCAGTACTTC
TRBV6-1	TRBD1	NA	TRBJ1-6	CASSARPTGFSSPLHF	TGTGCCAGCAGTGCAAGACCGACAGGGTTCAGTTCACCCCTCCACTTT
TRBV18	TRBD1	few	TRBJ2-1	CASSRRQGEYNEQFF	TGTGCCAGCTCACGGCGACAGGGAGAATACAATGAGCAGTTCTTC
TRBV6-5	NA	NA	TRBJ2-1	CASSSRDFYNEQFF	TGTGCCAGCAGTTCCCGGGACTTCTACAATGAGCAGTTCTTC
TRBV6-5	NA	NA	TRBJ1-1	CASSEGRGAGAFF	TGTGCCAGCAGCGAGGGCCGGGGGGCCGGAGCTTTCTTT
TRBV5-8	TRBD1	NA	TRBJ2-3	CASGFGDRRTDTQYF	TGTGCCAGCGGGTTCGGGGACAGACGCACAGATACGCAGTATTTT
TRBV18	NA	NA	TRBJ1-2	CASSRGEGNYGYTF	TGTGCCAGCTCACGGGGAGAGGGTAACTATGGCTACACCTTC
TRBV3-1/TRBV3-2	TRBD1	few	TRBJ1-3	CASSIDRGEWNTIYF	TGTGCCAGCAGCATAGACAGGGGGGAGTGGAACACCATATATTTT
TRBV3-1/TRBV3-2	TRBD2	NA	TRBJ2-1	CASSQASGGEFF	TGTGCCAGCAGCCAGGCTAGCGGGGGGGAATTCTTC
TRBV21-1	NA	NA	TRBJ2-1	CASSKADRGPRKHNEQFF	TGTGCCAGCAGCAAAGCTGACAGGGGTCCCCGAAAACACAATGAGCAGTTCTTC
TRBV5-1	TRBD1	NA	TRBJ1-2	CASSTQRQGPDGYTF	TGCGCCAGCAGCACCCAGAGACAGGGGCCAGATGGCTACACCTTC
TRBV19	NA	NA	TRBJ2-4	CASSIGRREKNIQYF	TGTGCCAGTAGTATTGGGCGGCGGGAAAAAAACATTCAGTACTTC
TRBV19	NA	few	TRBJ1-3	CASSRGGGNTIYF	TGTGCCAGTAGTAGGGGGGGAGGAAACACCATATATTTT
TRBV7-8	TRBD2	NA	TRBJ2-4	CASSSALAGGSIQYF	TGTGCCAGCAGCTCTGCACTAGCGGGGGGTAGTATTCAGTACTTC
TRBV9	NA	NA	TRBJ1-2	CASSVDRNQNYGYTF	TGTGCCAGCAGCGTAGACAGGAATCAGAACTATGGCTACACCTTC
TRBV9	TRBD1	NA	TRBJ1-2	CASSPSGTVYGYTF	TGTGCCAGCAGCCCGTCCGGGACAGTCTATGGCTACACCTTC
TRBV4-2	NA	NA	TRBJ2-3	CASSQDRTRGSDTQYF	TGTGCCAGCAGCCAAGACCGAACGAGGGGGTCTGACACGCAGTATTTT
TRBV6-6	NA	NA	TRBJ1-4	CASRHGEMDEKLFF	TGTGCCAGCAGGCACGGGGAGATGGATGAAAAACTGTTTTTT
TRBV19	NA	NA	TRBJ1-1	CASSAWTSSMNTEAFF	TGTGCCAGTAGTGCCTGGACAAGCAGTATGAACACTGAAGCTTTCTTT
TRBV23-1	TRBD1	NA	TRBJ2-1	CASSHHPGQGNKRDRNEQFF	TGCGCCAGCAGCCATCACCCGGGACAGGGTAACAAGCGGGATAGGAATGAGCAGTTCTTC
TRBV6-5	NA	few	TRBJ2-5	CASSSPTGRETQYF	TGTGCCAGCAGTTCTCCGACAGGGAGGGAGACCCAGTACTTC
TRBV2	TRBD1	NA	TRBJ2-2	CASSGRDRVAGELFF	TGTGCCAGCAGTGGCCGGGACAGGGTCGCCGGGGAGCTGTTTTTT
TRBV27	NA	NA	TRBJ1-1	CASSPGLLNTEAFF	TGTGCCAGCAGTCCCGGACTTCTGAACACTGAAGCTTTCTTT
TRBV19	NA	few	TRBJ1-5	CASSLQGLRQPQHF	TGTGCCAGTAGTCTCCAGGGACTACGACAGCCCCAGCATTTT
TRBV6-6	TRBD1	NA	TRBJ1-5	CASSYGQGLNQPQHF	TGTGCCAGCAGTTACGGACAGGGCCTTAATCAGCCCCAGCATTTT
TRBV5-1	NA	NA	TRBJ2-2	CASSFLLTVANTGELFF	TGCGCCAGCAGCTTCCTACTGACAGTCGCGAACACCGGGGAGCTGTTTTTT
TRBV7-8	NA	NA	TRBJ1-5	CASSPGQGYGQPQHF	TGTGCCAGCAGCCCCGGGCAGGGTTACGGTCAGCCCCAGCATTTT
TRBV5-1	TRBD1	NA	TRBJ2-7	CASSLGQGGQYF	TGCGCCAGCAGCTTGGGACAGGGCGGGCAGTACTTC
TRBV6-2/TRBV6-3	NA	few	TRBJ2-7	CASSYGMLLRRQPDRSYEQYF	TGTGCCAGCAGTTACGGGATGTTACTTCGGAGACAGCCAGATCGTTCCTACGAGCAGTACTTC
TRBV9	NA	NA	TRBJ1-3	CASSVEGGNTIYF	TGTGCCAGCAGCGTAGAGGGGGGAAACACCATATATTTT
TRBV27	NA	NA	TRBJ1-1	CASSLLGVGEAFF	TGTGCCAGCAGTTTACTGGGAGTCGGTGAAGCTTTCTTT
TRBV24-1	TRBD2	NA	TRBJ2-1	CATSVASGSYNEQFF	TGTGCCACCAGTGTGGCTAGCGGATCCTACAATGAGCAGTTCTTC
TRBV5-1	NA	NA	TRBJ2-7	CASSLRGRGKFISYEQYF	TGCGCCAGCAGCTTGCGGGGTCGGGGGAAGTTTATCTCCTACGAGCAGTACTTC
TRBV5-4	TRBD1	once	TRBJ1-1	CASSLDPTGGAGTEAFF	TGTGCCAGCAGCTTGGATCCAACAGGGGGCGCGGGTACTGAAGCTTTCTTT
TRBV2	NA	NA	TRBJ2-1	CASSTGHYNEQFF	TGTGCCAGCTCTACGGGACATTACAATGAGCAGTTCTTC
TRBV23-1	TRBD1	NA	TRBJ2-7	CASSQPGQGLYEQYF	TGCGCCAGCAGTCAACCGGGACAGGGACTCTACGAGCAGTACTTC
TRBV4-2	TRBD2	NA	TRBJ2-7	CASSQDSRDYYEQYF	TGTGCCAGCAGCCAAGATTCCCGGGACTACTACGAGCAGTACTTC
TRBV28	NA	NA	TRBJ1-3	CASSFYLTGTHSGNTIYF	TGTGCCAGCAGTTTTTACCTGACCGGGACACACTCTGGAAACACCATATATTTT
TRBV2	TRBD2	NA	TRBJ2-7	CASSAGLAPTYEQYF	TGTGCCAGCAGTGCGGGACTAGCGCCCACCTACGAGCAGTACTTC
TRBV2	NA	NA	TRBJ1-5	CASRDRNSNQPQHF	TGTGCCAGCAGGGACAGAAATAGCAATCAGCCCCAGCATTTT
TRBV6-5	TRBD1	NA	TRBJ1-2	CASSYLTGSDGYTF	TGTGCCAGCAGTTACTTGACAGGGAGTGATGGCTACACCTTC
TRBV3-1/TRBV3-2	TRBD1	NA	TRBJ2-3	CASSIRTGAADTQYF	TGTGCCAGCAGCATCCGGACAGGGGCGGCAGATACGCAGTATTTT